This TCR beta chain was found in a study of shared clonotypes between healthy human individuals (dated by TCRdb to the early 2020s). General notes on the study: A couple of women and a few men aged 18 to 49 years were included in the cohort. For each donor, CD4 naive and CD4 memory were each run on three plates, CD8 naive on two plates, and CD8 memory on one plate. The study deeply sequenced blood TCR repertoires of about 5 healthy adults to estimate repertoire size and the extent of clonotype sharing between individuals. Different laboratories and diverse techniques were used to prepare libraries and sequence TCR repertoires, to increase sequencing depth and limit assay-specific biases. Between about 0.9 and 9 billion PBMCs per donor were obtained by leukapheresis.

Beyond this particular receptor, the publication reports: Incomplete sequencing was indicated by rarefaction of sorted-subset datasets, despite the large sequencing depth. Higher generation probabilities were observed for clonotypes shared by all four sorted-subset donors than for non-shared clonotypes. Sampling was limited to blood, and TCR repertoires in tissue likely differ from TCR repertoires in blood. About 5% of naive CD4, 3.5% of naive CD8, about 2.1% of memory CD4, and 0.35% to 0.5% of memory CD8 clonotypes were shared across a few donors. Naive subsets generally had larger estimated clonotype richness than memory subsets did. Pairwise subsampling indicated that sequencing depth was expected to affect the degree of clonotype sharing among donors. Because the study included a small number of donors, the genetic and exposure-history diversity represented was limited.

From a lookup of the germline V gene (reference sequence), CDR1 and CDR2 are LNHDA and SQIVND. The germline V and J ends show losses of 4 bases and 2 bases respectively, and no gene match explains 1 base of the junction. Including the terminal cysteine and phenylalanine, the CDR3 comprises 13 residues. The retained sequence is limited to the CDR3, 39 bases, with the frame set at the first base. Of note for this clone: Its binding antigen is unknown. Per-base qualities were not stored, and no clone one base away is much larger.

Healthy HIV-negative adults with no recently reported acute infections or vaccinations were included as donors. Only Caucasian adults living in Nashville, Tennessee, USA were represented among the donors. CD4+ T cells were enriched by magnetic negative selection, after which naive cells were positively selected on CD45RA and the negative fraction was taken as the memory subset. Blood was collected by leukapheresis, and PBMCs were isolated by Ficoll-Histopaque density gradient centrifugation and then cryopreserved in liquid nitrogen vapor phase. Purity and quantity of every magnetically sorted T cell population were checked by analytical flow cytometry. Each sorted fraction had its genomic DNA isolated and then quantified by UV absorbance on a Nanodrop 2000c. Using the deep immunoSEQ assay, multiplex PCR amplified TCR CDR3 regions from genomic DNA. Genomic DNA extracted from each cell subset was distributed evenly over all wells of several immunoSEQ 96-well plates, and each plate served as one replicate. For sorted subsets, approximately 210 ng genomic DNA, equal to tens of thousands of T cell genomes, was loaded into each replicate PCR. Purified libraries were quantified with a Qubit 3.0 fluorometer, sized on a Bioanalyzer 2100, and re-quantified with the KAPA Library Quantification kit. A separate single-read 150-cycle Illumina NextSeq 550 flow cell was used to sequence each immunoSEQ 96-well plate. The authors' pipeline ran thus. The immunoSEQ output contained only junctional sequences without quality scores, so filtering could not match that applied to full-length reads. Sequences were annotated with PyIR, a Python wrapper for IgBLAST v1.9, and V/J genes and CDR3 were assigned using IMGT germline references. Reads were filtered out if the reads had weak V/J assignments (E-value above 1e-6), no CDR3, stop codons, out-of-frame junctions, or ambiguous translated residues. V3J clonotypes were defined as sequences sharing the same inferred V gene, J gene, and CDR3 amino acid sequence. Percentage overlap between repertoires was computed as shared unique clonotypes divided by the size of the smaller repertoire. Richness of each repertoire was evaluated using RTK rarefaction, the Chao1 estimator, and Recon v2.1 estimates of unobserved clonotypes. For all TCRbeta clonotypes obtained by the gDNA method from a few donors, generation probabilities were computed with OLGA. Here the immuneACCESS table is served through TCRdb, limited to in-frame sequences with V and J called. Missing clones are a known gap in these copies; in checked studies unresolved V genes cover under half, and the rest lacks a known reason. V and J calls and clone size are copied from that table; D and trimming were computed from the DNA. For this sample there are hundreds of thousands of clones; 74% appear just once. The ten largest clones take up 1.5% to 2% of the sample.

This receptor was identified in a woman younger than 45 in good health. The rearrangement combines TRBV19 with TRBJ1-2, with 7 junctional bases fitting TRBD1. Sequencing was done on a sample of memory CD4+ T cells sorted from blood. The sample's cell subset or site label is to be understood as: CD45RA-negative fraction. CDR3 reads: CASSKGQNYGYTF. The DNA sequence reads TGTGCCAGTAGTAAGGGACAGAACTATGGCTACACCTTC.